In this sample, the clone carrying this T cell receptor (beta chain) is hyperexpanded. Antigen unknown. This record belongs to a study of response to subunit inactivated influenza vaccine. V dropped 0 bases and J dropped 2 bases, with 11 bases sitting between them. Germline CDR1 SGHRS, CDR2 YFSETQ. This CDR3 comprises 15 residues. Study results and limitations: The authors offered the suggestion that each seasonal influenza vaccination recruits few new T cells.

One entry per CDR3 protein, called by TCRdb with MiXCR from the RT-PCR reads. This table holds some 600,000 distinct CDR3 sequences, around 15% found once. The V gene is TRBV5-1, the J gene TRBJ2-5; D call uncertain. The sample in question was PBMCs from blood, obtained roughly 2 weeks before vaccination. The TCR sequence derives from a man in his fifties or sixties who received an inactivated influenza vaccine. The CDR3 region has the DNA TGCGCCAGCAGCTTGGCCCCGACAATTCAAGAGACCCAGTACTTC. Translation: CASSLAPTIQETQYF.